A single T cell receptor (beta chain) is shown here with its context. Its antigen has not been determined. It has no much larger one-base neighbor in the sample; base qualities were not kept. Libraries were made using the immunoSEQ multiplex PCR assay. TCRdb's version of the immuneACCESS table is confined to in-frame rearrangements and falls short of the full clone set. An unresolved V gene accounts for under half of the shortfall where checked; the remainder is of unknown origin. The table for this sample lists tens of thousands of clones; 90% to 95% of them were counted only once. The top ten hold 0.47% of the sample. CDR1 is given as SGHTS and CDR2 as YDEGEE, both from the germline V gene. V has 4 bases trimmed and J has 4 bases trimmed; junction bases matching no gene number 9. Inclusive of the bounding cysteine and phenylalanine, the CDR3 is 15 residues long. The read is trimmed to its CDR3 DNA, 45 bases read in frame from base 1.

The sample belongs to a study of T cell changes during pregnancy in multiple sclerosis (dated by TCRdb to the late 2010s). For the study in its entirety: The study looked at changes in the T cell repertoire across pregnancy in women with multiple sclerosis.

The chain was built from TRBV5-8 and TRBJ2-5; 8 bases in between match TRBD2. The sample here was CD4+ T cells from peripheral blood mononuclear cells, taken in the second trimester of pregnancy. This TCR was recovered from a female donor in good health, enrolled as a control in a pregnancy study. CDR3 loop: CASSPGGSRAETQYF. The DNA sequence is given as TGTGCCAGCAGCCCGGGGGGGAGTCGGGCAGAGACCCAGTACTTC.